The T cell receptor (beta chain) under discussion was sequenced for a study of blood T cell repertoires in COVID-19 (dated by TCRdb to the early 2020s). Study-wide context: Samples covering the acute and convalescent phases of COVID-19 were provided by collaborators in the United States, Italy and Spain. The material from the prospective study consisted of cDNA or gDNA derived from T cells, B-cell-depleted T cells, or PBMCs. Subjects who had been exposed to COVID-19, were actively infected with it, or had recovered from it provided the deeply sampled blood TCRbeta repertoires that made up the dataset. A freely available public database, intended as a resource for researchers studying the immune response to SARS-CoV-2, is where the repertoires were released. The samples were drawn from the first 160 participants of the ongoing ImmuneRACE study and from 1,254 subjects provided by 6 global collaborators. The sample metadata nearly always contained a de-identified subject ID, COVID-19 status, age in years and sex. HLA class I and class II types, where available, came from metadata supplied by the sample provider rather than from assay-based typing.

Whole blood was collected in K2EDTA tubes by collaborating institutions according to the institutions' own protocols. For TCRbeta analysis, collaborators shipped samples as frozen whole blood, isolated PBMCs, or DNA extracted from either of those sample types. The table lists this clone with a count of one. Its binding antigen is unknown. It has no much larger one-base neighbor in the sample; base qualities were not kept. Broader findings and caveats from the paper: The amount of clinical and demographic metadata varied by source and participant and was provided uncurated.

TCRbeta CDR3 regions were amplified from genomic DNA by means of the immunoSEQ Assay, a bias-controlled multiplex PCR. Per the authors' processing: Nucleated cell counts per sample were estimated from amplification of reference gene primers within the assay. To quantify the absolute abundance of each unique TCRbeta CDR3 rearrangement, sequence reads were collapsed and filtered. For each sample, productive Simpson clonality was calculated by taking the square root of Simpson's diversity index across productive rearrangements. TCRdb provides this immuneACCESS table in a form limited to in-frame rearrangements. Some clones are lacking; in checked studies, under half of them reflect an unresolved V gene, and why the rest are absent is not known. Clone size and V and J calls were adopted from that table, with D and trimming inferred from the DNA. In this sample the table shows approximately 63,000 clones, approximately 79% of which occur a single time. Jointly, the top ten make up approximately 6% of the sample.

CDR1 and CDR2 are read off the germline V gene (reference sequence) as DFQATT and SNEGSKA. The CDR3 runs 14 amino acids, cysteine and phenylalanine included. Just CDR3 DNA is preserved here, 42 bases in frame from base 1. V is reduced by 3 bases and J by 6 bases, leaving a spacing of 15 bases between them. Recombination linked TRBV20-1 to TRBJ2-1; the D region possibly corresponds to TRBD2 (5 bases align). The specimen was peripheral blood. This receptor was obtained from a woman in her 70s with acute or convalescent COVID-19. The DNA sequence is TGCAGTGCTAGTATTTTGTTGGCGGGCAATGAGCAGTTCTTC. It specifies CSASILLAGNEQFF.